This T cell receptor beta chain was obtained from a study of somatic mutations in cytotoxic T cells in rheumatoid arthritis. Profiled with immunoSEQ multiplex PCR; TCRdb holds only in-frame clones, not every one. The table records roughly 10,000 clones, about three quarters of them present only once. The sequenced sample consisted of CD8+ T cells sorted from blood. The sequence was collected from a man aged 50-60 years in good health.

In DNA, the CDR3 is TGTGCCAGCAGAGAGACAGGGGGATATGGCTACACCTTC. Protein product: CASRETGGYGYTF. The rearrangement joins TRBV5-4 to TRBJ1-2; 9 bases are shared with TRBD1. Germline-derived CDR1 and CDR2 are SGHNT and YYREEE (reference sequence). V shed 5 bases, J shed 5 bases, and the junction held 4 bases outside the gene matches. The CDR3 is 13 amino acids.